Listed below are T cell receptor beta chains from one sample, sequenced in a study of beta chain features in type 1 diabetes. Only in-frame clones appear in the TCRdb table, and some are missing; sequencing was by immunoSEQ multiplex PCR. This table holds 900,000 or so clones, 17% found once. Sequences were obtained from naive CD4+ T cells from blood. The receptors originated from a woman in her late teens or twenties in good health. Each CDR3 is given with its conserved first and last residue. A D gene is named only where the DNA matches it firmly. The size of a clone is reported for some rows only, either as once, few or many, or as a class for expanded clones.

j_gene	abundance	d_gene	v_gene	len	CDR3aa	CDR3nt
TRBJ2-1	few	NA	TRBV28	16	CARGTTSAVGYNEQFF	TGTGCCAGAGGGACGACCTCTGCGGTAGGGTACAATGAGCAGTTCTTC
TRBJ2-3	few	NA	TRBV2	17	CASSNIVTSLSTDTQYF	TGTGCCAGCAGTAATATAGTAACCTCATTAAGCACAGATACGCAGTATTTT
TRBJ2-7	NA	TRBD2	TRBV28	13	CASRAGGGVEQYF	TGTGCCAGCAGAGCGGGAGGGGGGGTGGAGCAGTACTTC
TRBJ2-1	few	TRBD2	TRBV7-6	15	CASSLGSIGGRVQFF	TGTGCCAGCAGCTTAGGATCTATCGGGGGGAGGGTGCAGTTCTTC
TRBJ2-4	NA	NA	TRBV5-1	15	CASSEIETGQNIQYF	TGCGCCAGCAGCGAGATTGAGACAGGTCAAAACATTCAGTACTTC
TRBJ2-2	NA	TRBD2	TRBV28	16	CASSLGASGEAGELFF	TGTGCCAGCAGTTTAGGGGCTAGCGGCGAAGCCGGGGAGCTGTTTTTT
TRBJ2-3	NA	NA	TRBV18	16	CASSPPLMGGTDTQYF	TGTGCCAGCTCACCACCCCTAATGGGCGGCACAGATACGCAGTATTTT
TRBJ2-6	few	NA	TRBV5-5	15	CASSVQYSGANVLTF	TGTGCCAGCAGCGTTCAGTACTCTGGGGCCAACGTCCTGACTTTC
TRBJ2-6	few	TRBD1	TRBV19	15	CASRQTGAGANVLTF	TGTGCCAGTAGACAGACAGGGGCAGGGGCCAACGTCCTGACTTTC
TRBJ2-2	few	NA	TRBV13	14	CASSLEENTGELFF	TGTGCCAGCAGCTTAGAGGAGAACACCGGGGAGCTGTTTTTT
TRBJ2-3	NA	TRBD2	TRBV7-9	15	CASSTSGRAADTQYF	TGTGCCAGCAGCACTAGCGGGAGGGCCGCAGATACGCAGTATTTT
TRBJ2-6	NA	TRBD1	TRBV7-3	15	CASGQGPAGANVLTF	TGTGCCAGCGGACAGGGGCCGGCTGGGGCCAACGTCCTGACTTTC
TRBJ2-4	few	NA	TRBV21-1	20	CASSKRFRTGMTLAKNIQYF	TGTGCCAGCAGCAAAAGATTTAGGACAGGGATGACCCTAGCCAAAAACATTCAGTACTTC
TRBJ1-4	NA	TRBD1	TRBV10-3	15	CAISGSAGGNEKLFF	TGTGCCATCAGTGGTTCGGCAGGGGGGAATGAAAAACTGTTTTTT
TRBJ2-7	few	NA	TRBV5-1	12	CASSFGGYEQYF	TGCGCCAGCAGCTTCGGGGGCTACGAGCAGTACTTC
TRBJ2-1	NA	NA	TRBV25-1	13	CASSVLARSEQFF	TGTGCCAGCAGTGTACTAGCCCGCAGTGAGCAGTTCTTC
TRBJ1-5	NA	TRBD1	TRBV6-6	14	CASSTPDRNQPQHF	TGTGCCAGCAGTACACCGGACAGGAATCAGCCCCAGCATTTT
TRBJ1-2	NA	NA	TRBV20-1	11	CSARDTRGYTF	TGCAGTGCCCGAGATACTCGGGGCTACACCTTC